This entry concerns a single T cell receptor (beta chain). This specimen belongs to a study of blood T cell repertoires in COVID-19. Study context: COVID-19 samples, acute and convalescent, were from the United States, Italy and Spain. From T cells, B-cell-depleted T cells, or PBMCs came the material, which was cDNA or gDNA.

Study processing details: Quantification of nucleated cells was approximated via reference gene primer amplification. The assay was immunoSEQ multiplex PCR, and TCRdb's table has in-frame clones only and misses some. V, J and clone size were drawn from that table, and D and trimming were deduced from the DNA. Of over 200,000 clones listed, about 90% are singletons. The specimen sequenced was peripheral blood. The sequence was collected from a man aged 35-49 years with active or convalescent COVID-19.

As DNA, the CDR3 is TGCGCCAGCAGTTCCAGGGTCCAAGAGACCCAGTACTTC. It yields the protein CASSSRVQETQYF. The chain is built from TRBV5-1 and TRBJ2-5, with TRBD1 as a possible D gene (5 bases). The V and J ends lost 5 bases and 1 base respectively, with 9 bases between them. Germline V gene lookup returns CDR1 SGHRS and CDR2 YFSETQ. The CDR3 consists of 13 residues.